The clone carrying this T cell receptor beta chain was counted many times. Unique molecular identifiers tagged the TCRbeta library. TCRdb reanalysed the PCR reads using MiXCR and keeps one entry per CDR3 protein. Of about 370,000 distinct CDR3 sequences detected, about a fifth appear once; the ten largest clones hold 3% to 4.5%. After removal of 6 bases from V and 1 base from J, the junction contained 3 bases not matched to a gene. CDR1 and CDR2 from the germline V gene are SQVTM and ANQGSEA. There are 13 residues in the CDR3. This sample stems from a study of T-cell reconstitution after alpha-beta-depleted transplantation in children.

The receptor was derived from a human donor who donated a stem cell graft to a child with acute myeloid leukemia. The specimen was PBMCs from the stem cell graft donor, collected from the stem cell graft. The genes are TRBV29-1 and TRBJ2-1, with 7 bases aligning to TRBD2. CDR3: CSVASGSYNEQFF. In DNA form, the CDR3 reads TGCAGCGTGGCTAGCGGTTCCTACAATGAGCAGTTCTTC.